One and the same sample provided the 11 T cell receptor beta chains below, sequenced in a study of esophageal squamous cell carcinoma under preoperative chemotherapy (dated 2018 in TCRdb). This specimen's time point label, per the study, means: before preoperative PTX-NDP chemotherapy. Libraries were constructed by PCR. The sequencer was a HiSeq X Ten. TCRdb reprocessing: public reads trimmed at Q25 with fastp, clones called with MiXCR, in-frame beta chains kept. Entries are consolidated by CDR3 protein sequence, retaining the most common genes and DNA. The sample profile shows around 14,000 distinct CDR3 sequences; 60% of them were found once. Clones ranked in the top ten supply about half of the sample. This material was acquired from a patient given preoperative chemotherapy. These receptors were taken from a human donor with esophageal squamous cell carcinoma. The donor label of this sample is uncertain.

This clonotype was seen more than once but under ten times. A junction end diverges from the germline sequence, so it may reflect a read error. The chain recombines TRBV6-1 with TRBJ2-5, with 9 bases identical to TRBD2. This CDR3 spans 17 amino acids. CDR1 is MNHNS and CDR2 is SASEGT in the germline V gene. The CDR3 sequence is CASSAGGGGSDTETQYF. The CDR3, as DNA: TGTGCCAGCAGTGCGGGCGGGGGGGGGAGCGACACAGAGACGCAGTACTTC.

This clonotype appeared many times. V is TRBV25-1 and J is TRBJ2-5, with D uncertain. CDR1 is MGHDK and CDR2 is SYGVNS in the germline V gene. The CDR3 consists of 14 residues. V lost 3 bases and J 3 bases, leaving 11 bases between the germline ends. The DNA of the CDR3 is TGTGCCAGCAGTGACCCTAGATCGGAAGAGACCCAGTACTTC. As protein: CASSDPRSEETQYF.

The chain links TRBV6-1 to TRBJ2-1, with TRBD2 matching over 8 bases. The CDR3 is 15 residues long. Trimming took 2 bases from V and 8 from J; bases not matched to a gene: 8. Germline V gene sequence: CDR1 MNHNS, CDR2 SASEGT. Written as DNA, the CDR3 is TGTGCCAGCAGTGAATATATCGGCGGGGGGTATGAGCAGTTCTTC. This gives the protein CASSEYIGGGYEQFF.

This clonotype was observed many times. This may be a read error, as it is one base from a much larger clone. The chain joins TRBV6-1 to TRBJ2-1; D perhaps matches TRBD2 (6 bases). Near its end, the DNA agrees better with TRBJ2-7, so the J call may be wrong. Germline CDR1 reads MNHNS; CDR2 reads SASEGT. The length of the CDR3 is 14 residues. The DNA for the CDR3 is TGTGCCAGCAGCTTTAGCGGTAACTACAATGAGCAGTACTTC. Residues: CASSFSGNYNEQYF.

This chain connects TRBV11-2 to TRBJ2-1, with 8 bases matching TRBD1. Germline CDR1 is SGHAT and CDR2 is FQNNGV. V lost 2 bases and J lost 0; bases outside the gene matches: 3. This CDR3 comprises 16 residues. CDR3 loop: CASSLSGGNSYNEQFF. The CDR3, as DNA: TGTGCCAGCAGCTTATCAGGGGGCAACTCCTACAATGAGCAGTTCTTC.

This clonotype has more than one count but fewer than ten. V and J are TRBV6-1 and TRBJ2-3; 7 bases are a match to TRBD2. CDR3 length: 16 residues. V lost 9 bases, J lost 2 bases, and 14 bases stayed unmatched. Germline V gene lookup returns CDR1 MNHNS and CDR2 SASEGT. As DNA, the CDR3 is TGTGCCAGTCTTTCTATAGGGGAGGGCCTCACAGATACGCAGTATTTT. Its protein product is CASLSIGEGLTDTQYF.

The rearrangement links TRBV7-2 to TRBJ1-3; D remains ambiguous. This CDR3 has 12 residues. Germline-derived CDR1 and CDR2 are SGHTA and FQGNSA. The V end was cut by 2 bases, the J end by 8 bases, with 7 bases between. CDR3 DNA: TGTGCCAGCAGCTTATGGAGGGACACCATATATTTT. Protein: CASSLWRDTIYF.

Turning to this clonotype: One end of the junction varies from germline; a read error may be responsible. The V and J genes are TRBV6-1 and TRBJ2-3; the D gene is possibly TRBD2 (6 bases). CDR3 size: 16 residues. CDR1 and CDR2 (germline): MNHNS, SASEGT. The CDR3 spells CASGGGGQGPTETQYF. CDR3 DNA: TGTGCCAGCGGGGGAGGTGGGCAGGGACCCACAGAGACGCAGTATTTT.

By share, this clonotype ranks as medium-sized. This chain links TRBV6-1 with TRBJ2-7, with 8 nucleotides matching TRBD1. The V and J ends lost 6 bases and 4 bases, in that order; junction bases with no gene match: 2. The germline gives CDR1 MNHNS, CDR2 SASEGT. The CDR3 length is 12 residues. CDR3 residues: CASSNRGYEQYF. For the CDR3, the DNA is TGTGCCAGCAGCAACAGGGGGTACGAGCAGTACTTC.

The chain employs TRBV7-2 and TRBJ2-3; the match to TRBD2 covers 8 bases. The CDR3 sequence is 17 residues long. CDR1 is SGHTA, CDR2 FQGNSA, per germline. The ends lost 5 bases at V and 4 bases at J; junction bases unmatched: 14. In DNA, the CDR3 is TGTGCCAGCAGCCTTTCGGTATCGGGGGGGCGGGCAGATACGCAGTATTTT. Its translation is CASSLSVSGGRADTQYF.

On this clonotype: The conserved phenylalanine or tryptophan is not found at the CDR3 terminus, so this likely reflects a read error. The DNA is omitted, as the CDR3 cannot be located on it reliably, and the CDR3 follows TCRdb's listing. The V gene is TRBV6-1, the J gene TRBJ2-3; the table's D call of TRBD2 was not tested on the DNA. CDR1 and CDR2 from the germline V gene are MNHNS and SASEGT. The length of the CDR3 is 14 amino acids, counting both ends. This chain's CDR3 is CASASGGDTDPQNL.